The 2 T cell receptor beta chains presented below share a single source sample, sequenced in a study of blood T cell repertoires in COVID-19 (dated by TCRdb to between 2020 and 2021). Library construction relied on the immunoSEQ multiplex PCR assay. Drawn from immuneACCESS, this table holds only the in-frame rearrangements with V and J called that TCRdb kept. Clones are partly lost; checked studies trace under half to an unresolved V gene and leave the rest unexplained. Present in this sample are some 130,000 clones, 60% to 80% of which were seen just once. The ten largest clones capture approximately 2% of the sample. Sequencing input: peripheral blood. All receptors derive from a woman aged 70 to 79 with acute or convalescent COVID-19.

In its sample, this clone was seen a few times. J is TRBJ2-7 and V is TRBV13; 11 bases agree with TRBD1. V shed 5 bases and J 4 bases; nucleotides not matched to a gene: 4. Germline V gene data show CDR1 as PRHDT and CDR2 as FYEKMQ (reference sequence). CDR3 size: 14 residues. In DNA, the CDR3 is TGTGCCAGCAGCGCCGGGGACAGGGGGTACGAGCAGTACTTC. The encoded protein is CASSAGDRGYEQYF.

The genes are TRBV6-5 and TRBJ2-6; D not certain. The CDR3 has 16 amino acids. Germline V CDR1 and CDR2: MNHEY, SVGAGI. V was shortened by 2 bases and J by 0 bases, with 8 bases between the two germline ends. DNA of the CDR3: TGTGCCAGCAGTTACCGAGGAGTCTCTGGGGCCAACGTCCTGACTTTC. Amino acid sequence: CASSYRGVSGANVLTF.